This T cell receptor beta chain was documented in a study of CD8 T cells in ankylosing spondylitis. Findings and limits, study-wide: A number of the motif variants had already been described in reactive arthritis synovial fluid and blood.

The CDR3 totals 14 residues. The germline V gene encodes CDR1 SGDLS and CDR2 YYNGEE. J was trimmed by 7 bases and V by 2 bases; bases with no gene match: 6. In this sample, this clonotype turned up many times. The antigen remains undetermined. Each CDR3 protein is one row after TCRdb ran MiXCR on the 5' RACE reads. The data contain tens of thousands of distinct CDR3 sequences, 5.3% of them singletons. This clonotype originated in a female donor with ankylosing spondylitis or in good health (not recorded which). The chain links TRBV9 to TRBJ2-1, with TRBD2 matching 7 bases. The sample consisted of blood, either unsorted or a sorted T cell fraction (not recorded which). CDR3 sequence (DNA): TGTGCCAGCAGCGTCCTCGGGGGGAAGAATGAGCAGTTCTTC. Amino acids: CASSVLGGKNEQFF.